The 29 T cell receptor beta chains below all came from one sample that was sequenced in a study of blood T cell repertoires in COVID-19. Sequenced by immunoSEQ multiplex PCR; TCRdb stores in-frame clones only, minus some. The sample carries roughly 65,000 clones, about four fifths recorded once. The source material was peripheral blood. All receptors derive from a human donor in a cohort sampled during active COVID-19.

CDR3 amino acids: CASSSSGTGELFF. Written as DNA, the CDR3 is TGTGCCAGCAGCTCATCAGGGACCGGGGAGCTGTTTTTT. This chain connects TRBV5-6 to TRBJ2-2, with D perhaps TRBD1 (5 bases). Trimming took off 3 bases at V and 5 bases at J, with 8 bases between the two ends. The CDR3 covers 13 residues. The germline CDR1 and CDR2 sequences are SGHDT and YYEEEE.

V is TRBV3-1 (or the pseudogene TRBV3-2) and J is TRBJ1-3; D perhaps matches TRBD1 (6 bases). The V end was cut by 2 bases, the J end by 0 bases, with 14 bases between. The germline V gene has CDR1 LGHDT and CDR2 YNNKEL (reference sequence). The CDR3 is 17 residues long. The CDR3 is CASSQWDKKGSGNTIYF. The CDR3 DNA reads as TGTGCCAGCAGCCAATGGGACAAAAAAGGCTCTGGAAACACCATATATTTT.

V usage is TRBV3-1 (or the pseudogene TRBV3-2) and J usage is TRBJ2-5; 14 positions agree with TRBD2. V shed 4 bases and J 6 bases; nucleotides not matched to a gene: 7. CDR3 size: 16 residues. Germline V lookup: CDR1 LGHDT, CDR2 YNNKEL (reference sequence). CDR3 nucleotides: TGTGCCAGCAGCCGGGGACTAGCGGGAGCGGTTAAGACCCAGTACTTC. It specifies CASSRGLAGAVKTQYF.

The chain uses TRBV5-1 and TRBJ2-2; 10 nucleotides match TRBD2. CDR1 and CDR2 (germline): SGHRS, YFSETQ. Unmatched junction bases numbered 4, after V lost 4 bases and J lost 1 base. This CDR3 has 16 amino acids. The CDR3 sequence: CASSPRTSGNTGELFF. The CDR3 DNA sequence: TGCGCCAGCAGCCCCAGGACTAGCGGGAACACCGGGGAGCTGTTTTTT.

The rearrangement uses TRBV28 and TRBJ2-7; possible D gene TRBD1, 6 bases. The CDR3 is 14 residues long. Per germline, CDR1 MDHEN and CDR2 SYDVKM. The germline V and J ends were trimmed by 10 bases and 4 bases, with 20 bases remaining between them. In DNA, the CDR3 is TGTGCCATTTCTTCAGGGGCATCGGAGTACGAGCAGTACTTC. Translating gives CAISSGASEYEQYF.

The V call is TRBV12-3 or TRBV12-4, the J call TRBJ2-7, with 14 bases aligning to TRBD2. Trimming removed 10 bases from V and 6 bases from J; junction bases left unmatched: 5. CDR3 length: 13 amino acids. CDR3 sequence reads: CATTSGRAGEQYF. DNA for the CDR3: TGTGCCACGACTAGCGGGAGGGCGGGCGAGCAGTACTTC.

The chain carries TRBV28 and TRBJ2-5; unclear D gene. Germline V gives CDR1 MDHEN, CDR2 SYDVKM. V was clipped by 3 bases and J by 5 bases, with 10 bases between them. The CDR3 runs to 13 residues. CDR3 loop: CASSFVPFETQYF. As DNA, the CDR3 is TGTGCCAGCAGTTTCGTCCCGTTCGAGACCCAGTACTTC.

Remarks on this clone: The identical CDR3 is also encoded by other nucleotide sequences in the sample. The chain carries TRBV15 and TRBJ2-6; maybe TRBD2 (5 bases). V was pared by 0 bases and J by 2 bases, with 8 bases between. Germline V lookup: CDR1 LNHNV, CDR2 YYDKDF (reference sequence). This CDR3 has 16 residues. CDR3 sequence: CATSRDLGAGANVLTF. For the CDR3, the DNA is TGTGCCACCAGCAGAGATCTCGGGGCTGGGGCCAACGTCCTGACTTTC.

The V gene is TRBV2, the J gene TRBJ1-1; D remains unclear. The CDR3 is 15 amino acids. Germline V gene data show CDR1 as SNHLY and CDR2 as FYNNEI. V lost 2 bases and J lost 1, with 11 bases in between. The CDR3 coding sequence is TGTGCCAGCAGTGAAACGGAGGTCCAGAACACTGAAGCTTTCTTT. It encodes CASSETEVQNTEAFF.

The gene calls are TRBV6-6 and TRBJ1-3; D gene ambiguous. V dropped 6 bases and J dropped 6 bases, with 12 bases sitting between them. The CDR3 totals 13 residues. CDR1 and CDR2 (germline): MNHNY, SVGAGI (reference sequence). The CDR3 loop reads CASSDISANTIYF. The CDR3 nucleotides read TGTGCCAGCAGCGACATTAGTGCAAACACCATATATTTT.

The chain carries TRBV28 and TRBJ2-1, with 9 nucleotides matching TRBD2. CDR3 size: 14 residues. J lost 7 bases, V lost 3 bases, and 4 bases had no gene match. The germline gives CDR1 MDHEN, CDR2 SYDVKM. CDR3 amino acids: CASSFLAGLNEQFF. The CDR3 DNA follows: TGTGCCAGCAGTTTTCTAGCGGGATTAAATGAGCAGTTCTTC.

V and J are TRBV6-1 and TRBJ1-4; 11 positions match TRBD1. The J segment lost 6 bases and the V segment lost 2 bases, leaving 11 bases of the junction unmatched. The germline gives CDR1 MNHNS, CDR2 SASEGT. This CDR3 region has 18 residues. CDR3 sequence: CASSEILLGTGGYEKLFF. CDR3 coding DNA: TGTGCCAGCAGTGAAATTCTTTTAGGGACAGGGGGGTATGAAAAACTGTTTTTT.

This chain links TRBV6-6 with TRBJ1-1; 8 bases map to TRBD1. The CDR3 has 13 residues. CDR1 and CDR2 (germline): MNHNY, SVGAGI (reference sequence). The ends lost 5 bases at V and 4 bases at J; junction bases unmatched: 3. CDR3 nucleotide sequence: TGTGCCAGCAGTCACACAGGGGGCACTGAAGCTTTCTTT. This sequence encodes CASSHTGGTEAFF.

The chain has TRBV4-1 and TRBJ2-7, with a tentative D call TRBD2 (5 bases). V shed 0 bases and J shed 6 bases, with 9 bases lying between them. Per germline, CDR1 MGHRA and CDR2 YSYEKL. This CDR3 has 13 amino acids. The CDR3 spells CASSQDRSGEQYF. CDR3 coding DNA: TGCGCCAGCAGCCAAGACCGCAGCGGCGAGCAGTACTTC.

The chain uses TRBV11-2 and TRBJ2-7, with D possibly matching TRBD1 (6 bases). Germline CDR1 is SGHAT and CDR2 is FQNNGV. The CDR3 covers 15 residues. V was clipped by 1 base and J by 2 bases, with 12 bases between them. Here the CDR3 reads CASSLARGFPYEQYF. CDR3 in DNA: TGTGCCAGCAGCTTAGCCAGGGGCTTTCCCTACGAGCAGTACTTC.

The rearrangement links TRBV5-6 to TRBJ2-1; the match to TRBD2 covers 11 bases. This CDR3 contains 15 residues. Germline V gives CDR1 SGHDT, CDR2 YYEEEE. J was trimmed by 0 bases and V by 6 bases; bases with no gene match: 2. The CDR3, as DNA: TGTGCCAGCACCACTAGCGGGAGCTCCTACAATGAGCAGTTCTTC. Its protein is CASTTSGSSYNEQFF.

J is TRBJ1-6 and V is TRBV28; 8 bases match TRBD1. Germline V gene lookup returns CDR1 MDHEN and CDR2 SYDVKM. The CDR3 covers 14 residues. V dropped 6 bases and J dropped 5; count of bases not matched to a gene: 3. The CDR3 region has the DNA TGTGCCAGCAGGCTACAGGGGGATAATTCACCCCTCCACTTT. This gives the protein CASRLQGDNSPLHF.

This clone occurred a few times. The chain has TRBV6-1 and TRBJ2-2, with D possibly matching TRBD1 (6 bases). This CDR3 is built from 15 residues. CDR1 is MNHNS, CDR2 SASEGT, per germline. The V end was cut by 0 bases, the J end by 5 bases, with 10 bases between. CDR3 region: CASSEASGDTGELFF. As DNA, the CDR3 is TGTGCCAGCAGTGAAGCGTCAGGGGATACCGGGGAGCTGTTTTTT.

V is TRBV14 and J is TRBJ1-1; D remains unclear. Trimming removed 2 bases at V and 2 bases at J, with 3 bases between. The length of the CDR3 is 12 residues. In germline, CDR1 is SGHDN, CDR2 FVKESK. The CDR3 DNA is TGTGCCAGCAGCCAATATAACACTGAAGCTTTCTTT. Translation gives CASSQYNTEAFF. The variable domain in full, completed from reference TRBV14 and TRBJ1-1, reads EAGVTQFPSHSVIEKGQTVTLRCDPISGHDNLYWYRRVMGKEIKFLLHFVKESKQDESGMPNNRFLAERTGGTYSTLKVQPAELEDSGVYFCASSQYNTEAFFGQGTRLTVV.

The chain joins TRBV19 to TRBJ2-2, with TRBD2 matching 7 bases. This CDR3 has 16 amino acids. The germline CDR1 and CDR2 sequences are LNHDA and SQIVND (reference sequence). V lost 6 bases to trimming and J lost 2 bases; unmatched junction nucleotides: 9. The CDR3: CASRGVGGPNTGELFF. CDR3 sequence (DNA): TGTGCCAGTAGGGGTGTGGGAGGGCCTAACACCGGGGAGCTGTTTTTT.

This clone was seen more than once but under ten times. The V and J genes are TRBV2 and TRBJ1-2, with D possibly matching TRBD1 (6 bases). V was trimmed by 3 bases and J by 2 bases, leaving 10 bases between them. This CDR3 has 14 residues. The germline gives CDR1 SNHLY, CDR2 FYNNEI. The CDR3 sequence is CASSEDRQNYGYTF. CDR3 coding DNA: TGTGCCAGCAGTGAGGACAGACAAAACTATGGCTACACCTTC.

This rearrangement joins TRBV7-9 to TRBJ1-4, with D perhaps matching TRBD1 (5 bases). V was trimmed by 5 bases and J by 8 bases, leaving 18 bases between them. The CDR3 consists of 15 residues. Germline V gene lookup returns CDR1 SEHNR and CDR2 FQNEAQ (reference sequence). The CDR3 DNA sequence: TGTGCCAGCAGCCCTTTCCAGACAGCTCGCGAAAAACTGTTTTTT. This sequence encodes CASSPFQTAREKLFF.

The V call is TRBV25-1, the J call TRBJ1-5, with D perhaps TRBD1 (6 bases). This CDR3 has 14 amino acids. CDR1 is MGHDK, CDR2 SYGVNS, per germline. With 5 bases removed from V and 3 bases from J, the gap between germline ends came to 11 bases. The CDR3 DNA follows: TGTGCCAGCAGTCCACAGGGTCACAATCAGCCCCAGCATTTT. This gives the protein CASSPQGHNQPQHF.

The chain couples TRBV18 to TRBJ1-5; 8 nucleotides match TRBD1. This CDR3 is 14 amino acids long. The junction had 2 bases not matched to a gene; V was cut back by 4 bases and J by 3 bases. From germline, CDR1 is KGHSH and CDR2 LQKENI. The CDR3 here is CASSLTGDNQPQHF. Written as DNA, the CDR3 is TGTGCCAGCTCACTGACAGGGGACAATCAGCCCCAGCATTTT.

This chain connects TRBV19 to TRBJ2-5; TRBD1 might be the D (6 bases). Germline V CDR1 and CDR2: LNHDA, SQIVND (reference sequence). V lost 6 bases and J lost 4, with 15 bases in between. CDR3 length equals 14 residues. The CDR3 loop reads CASSLGGVRETQYF. CDR3 DNA sequence: TGTGCCAGTAGCCTAGGGGGTGTCCGAGAGACCCAGTACTTC.

This chain links TRBV6-6 with TRBJ1-1; 10 bases match TRBD1. This CDR3 is built from 14 residues. The ends lost 0 bases at V and 8 bases at J; junction bases unmatched: 3. Germline V lookup: CDR1 MNHNY, CDR2 SVGAGI (reference sequence). CDR3 bases: TGTGCCAGCAGTTACTCGACAGGGGGCTCCGAAGCTTTCTTT. This sequence encodes CASSYSTGGSEAFF.

This chain connects TRBV5-4 to TRBJ2-5, with TRBD1 as a possible D gene (5 bases). The V end lost 4 bases, the J end lost 2 bases, and 9 bases lay between the germline ends. CDR1 SGHNT and CDR2 YYREEE come from the germline V gene (reference sequence). This CDR3 is 13 amino acids long. CDR3 bases: TGTGCCAGCAGCCTACAGGTACAAGAGACCCAGTACTTC. Its protein is CASSLQVQETQYF. The whole variable domain, filled in from reference TRBV5-4 and TRBJ2-5, reads ETGVTQSPTHLIKTRGQQVTLRCSSQSGHNTVSWYQQALGQGPQFIFQYYREEENGRGNFPPRFSGLQFPNYSSELNVNALELDDSALYLCASSLQVQETQYFGPGTRLLVL.

With regard to this clone: Other DNA sequences in the same sample also yield this CDR3. The chain employs TRBV28 and TRBJ2-7, with a tentative D call TRBD1 (6 bases). The germline gives CDR1 MDHEN, CDR2 SYDVKM. This CDR3 has 13 amino acids. The V end lost 5 bases, the J end lost 1 base, and 9 bases lay between the germline ends. The CDR3 bases are TGTGCCAGCAGTCCCGGACAGTCCTACGAGCAGTACTTC. Protein product: CASSPGQSYEQYF.

The chain is built from TRBV27 and TRBJ1-2; 7 bases match TRBD1. J lost 10 bases, V lost 2 bases, and 7 bases had no gene match. Germline V lookup: CDR1 MNHEY, CDR2 SMNVEV (reference sequence). This CDR3 spans 13 amino acids. The CDR3 loop is CASSLIGTDDYTF. CDR3 DNA sequence: TGTGCCAGCAGTTTAATAGGGACAGACGACTACACCTTC.